The rows below give T cell receptor beta chains drawn from one sample of a study of neurological immune-mediated disorders. TCRdb called the 5' RACE reads again in MiXCR, with one record for every CDR3 protein. The sample has about 46,000 distinct CDR3 sequences, about 2% seen once; the top ten hold more than 2%. The sequencing sample was made of PBMCs. The receptors originated from a woman aged 35 to 49 with multiple sclerosis. The CDR3 runs from the conserved cysteine through the conserved F or W. D genes are given only for firm matches. Expanded clones are given a class, and other clones once, few, many or no size at all.

abundance	d_gene	j_gene	v_gene	CDR3aa	CDR3nt
many	TRBD1	TRBJ1-3	TRBV4-2	CASSQGRQGYTIYF	TGTGCCAGCAGCCAAGGGAGACAGGGTTACACCATATATTTT
NA	NA	TRBJ2-7	TRBV6-5	CASSSPDSYEQYF	TGTGCCAGCAGTTCCCCGGACAGTTACGAGCAGTACTTC
many	NA	TRBJ2-4	TRBV4-1	CASSLLGNIQYF	TGCGCCAGCAGCCTCCTCGGAAACATTCAGTACTTC
many	NA	TRBJ2-7	TRBV12-3/TRBV12-4	CASALDGPYEQYF	TGTGCCAGCGCCTTAGACGGACCCTACGAGCAGTACTTC
many	NA	TRBJ1-2	TRBV15	CATSRPSTANYGYTF	TGTGCCACCAGCAGACCTTCGACAGCTAACTATGGCTACACCTTC
many	NA	TRBJ1-1	TRBV7-9	CASQPRGNTEAFF	TGTGCCAGTCAGCCAAGGGGAAACACTGAAGCTTTCTTT
many	NA	TRBJ2-7	TRBV20-1	CSARDSAYEQYF	TGCAGTGCTAGAGATTCAGCCTACGAGCAGTACTTC
many	NA	TRBJ1-1	TRBV5-1	CASSIPSRGTEAFF	TGCGCCAGCAGCATCCCCTCCAGGGGCACTGAAGCTTTCTTT
many	TRBD1	TRBJ1-2	TRBV23-1	CASRKDRPRYGYTF	TGCGCCAGCAGGAAGGACAGGCCTCGCTATGGCTACACCTTC
many	TRBD1	TRBJ2-5	TRBV20-1	CSSDPGQGGETQYF	TGCAGTTCAGACCCGGGACAGGGAGGAGAGACCCAGTACTTC
many	NA	TRBJ2-3	TRBV27	CASSLDQFTDTQYF	TGTGCCAGCAGTTTAGATCAATTCACAGATACGCAGTATTTT
many	TRBD1	TRBJ1-4	TRBV20-1	CSAGTVADEKLFF	TGCAGTGCTGGGACAGTCGCTGATGAAAAACTGTTTTTT
many	NA	TRBJ2-3	TRBV3-1	CASSPAKETDTQYF	TGTGCCAGCAGCCCAGCTAAGGAGACAGATACGCAGTATTTT
many	TRBD1	TRBJ1-2	TRBV11-2	CASSLGYRDRGRDYYGYTF	TGTGCCAGCAGCTTGGGATACCGGGACAGGGGGCGCGACTACTATGGCTACACCTTC
many	NA	TRBJ1-1	TRBV5-1	CASSLDWRTEAFF	TGCGCCAGCAGCTTGGACTGGCGCACTGAAGCTTTCTTT
many	NA	TRBJ1-4	TRBV5-1	CASSSTDATNEKLFF	TGCGCCAGCAGCTCTACCGATGCAACTAATGAAAAACTGTTTTTT
many	NA	TRBJ1-2	TRBV20-1	CSASSTALGYGYTF	TGCAGTGCTAGTAGTACCGCTCTGGGCTATGGCTACACCTTC
many	NA	TRBJ2-7	TRBV4-1	CASSQVKGEPYEQYF	TGCGCCAGCAGCCAAGTGAAGGGGGAACCTTACGAGCAGTACTTC
NA	NA	TRBJ2-3	TRBV7-8	CASLGGADTQYF	TGTGCCAGTTTGGGGGGTGCAGATACGCAGTATTTT
many	TRBD1	TRBJ2-5	TRBV9	CASIPTGGKYQETQYF	TGTGCCAGCATCCCCACAGGGGGGAAGTACCAAGAGACCCAGTACTTC
many	NA	TRBJ1-2	TRBV7-9	CASSLVGPWDYTF	TGTGCCAGCAGCTTAGTGGGACCCTGGGACTACACCTTC
many	NA	TRBJ1-5	TRBV7-9	CASSSQGGQQPQHF	TGTGCCAGCAGCTCACAGGGAGGCCAACAGCCCCAGCATTTT
many	NA	TRBJ1-2	TRBV4-1	CASTLNFQGSYGYTF	TGCGCCAGCACCCTAAATTTCCAGGGGAGCTATGGCTACACCTTC
many	NA	TRBJ1-4	TRBV3-1	CASSRGEKLFF	TGTGCCAGCAGCCGGGGGGAAAAACTGTTTTTT
many	NA	TRBJ2-3	TRBV9	CASSVETQGGNTQYF	TGTGCCAGCAGCGTAGAGACGCAAGGAGGAAATACGCAGTATTTT
many	NA	TRBJ1-4	TRBV20-1	CSARDWEGLNEKLFF	TGCAGTGCTAGAGATTGGGAGGGCCTTAATGAAAAACTGTTTTTT
many	TRBD1	TRBJ1-2	TRBV5-8	CASSSTGGRRANYGYTF	TGTGCCAGCAGTAGTACAGGGGGCCGCCGGGCTAACTATGGCTACACCTTC
many	NA	TRBJ1-5	TRBV5-1	CASSLHRASTPLSNQPQHF	TGCGCCAGCAGCCTCCATCGGGCCTCGACCCCCCTTAGCAATCAGCCCCAGCATTTT
many	NA	TRBJ1-1	TRBV20-1	CSAEGRGTEAFF	TGCAGTGCTGAGGGAAGAGGGACTGAAGCTTTCTTT
many	NA	TRBJ1-1	TRBV12-3/TRBV12-4	CASSPGDGPANTEAFF	TGTGCCAGCAGCCCCGGGGATGGGCCCGCGAACACTGAAGCTTTCTTT
many	NA	TRBJ1-5	TRBV6-5	CASSQFYSNQPQHF	TGTGCCAGCAGCCAGTTCTATAGCAATCAGCCCCAGCATTTT
many	NA	TRBJ1-1	TRBV11-2	CASIPLPVGLRAEAFF	TGTGCCAGCATCCCCCTCCCGGTGGGCCTAAGGGCTGAAGCTTTCTTT
many	NA	TRBJ2-7	TRBV6-5	CASSYGPPNFSYEQYF	TGTGCCAGCAGTTACGGGCCGCCCAACTTCTCCTACGAGCAGTACTTC
many	TRBD1	TRBJ2-7	TRBV2	CASRGTGTFYEQYF	TGTGCCAGCAGGGGGACAGGGACCTTCTACGAGCAGTACTTC
many	NA	TRBJ1-1	TRBV29-1	CSVERGIGEAFF	TGCAGCGTTGAAAGGGGCATCGGTGAAGCTTTCTTT
many	NA	TRBJ2-7	TRBV5-1	CASSPPGDEQYF	TGCGCCAGCAGCCCACCGGGGGACGAGCAGTACTTC
many	TRBD1	TRBJ1-2	TRBV12-3/TRBV12-4	CASSTPPGTGKGYTF	TGTGCCAGCAGCACCCCACCCGGGACAGGGAAGGGCTACACCTTC
many	NA	TRBJ2-7	TRBV20-1	CSARSAYEQYF	TGCAGTGCTAGGAGTGCCTACGAGCAGTACTTC
many	NA	TRBJ2-7	TRBV20-1	CSAIWQEIGEQYF	TGCAGTGCTATTTGGCAGGAGATAGGCGAGCAGTACTTC
many	TRBD1	TRBJ1-1	TRBV20-1	CSARTSPGTGADTEAFF	TGCAGTGCTAGAACTAGTCCCGGGACAGGGGCGGACACTGAAGCTTTCTTT
many	NA	TRBJ1-1	TRBV2	CASSEQGPNTEAFF	TGTGCCAGCAGTGAACAGGGGCCGAACACTGAAGCTTTCTTT
many	NA	TRBJ2-5	TRBV20-1	CSARIGGRETQYF	TGCAGTGCTAGGATAGGGGGAAGAGAGACCCAGTACTTC
many	NA	TRBJ1-1	TRBV5-1	CASRLQLNTEAFF	TGCGCCAGCAGACTCCAGCTGAACACTGAAGCTTTCTTT
many	NA	TRBJ1-2	TRBV12-3/TRBV12-4	CASSLRRFAVPGYTF	TGTGCCAGCAGTTTACGACGGTTCGCAGTACCTGGCTACACCTTC
NA	NA	TRBJ2-7	TRBV10-3	CAIKAPSREQYF	TGTGCCATCAAGGCCCCCTCGAGGGAGCAGTACTTC
many	NA	TRBJ2-3	TRBV4-2	CASSQDTPDTQYF	TGTGCCAGCAGCCAAGATACGCCAGATACGCAGTATTTT
many	NA	TRBJ1-1	TRBV5-1	CASSLEVGREAFF	TGCGCCAGCAGCTTGGAAGTTGGACGGGAAGCTTTCTTT
many	TRBD2	TRBJ2-2	TRBV15	CATSSRLAGGPNTGELFF	TGTGCCACCAGCTCCCGACTAGCGGGGGGTCCGAACACCGGGGAGCTGTTTTTT
many	NA	TRBJ2-1	TRBV9	CASSSRLVVGDEQFF	TGTGCCAGCAGCTCGAGACTAGTGGTGGGGGATGAGCAGTTCTTC
many	NA	TRBJ2-5	TRBV5-1	CASSLPSTNTETQYF	TGCGCCAGCAGCTTGCCCTCCACAAATACAGAGACCCAGTACTTC
few	TRBD1	TRBJ1-5	TRBV12-3/TRBV12-4	CASSHTGGGQPQHF	TGTGCCAGCAGCCACACAGGGGGCGGCCAGCCCCAGCATTTT
many	NA	TRBJ2-3	TRBV7-9	CASSLEATRWADTQYF	TGTGCCAGCAGCTTAGAGGCCACGCGATGGGCAGATACGCAGTATTTT
many	TRBD2	TRBJ2-7	TRBV12-3/TRBV12-4	CASSLSGGGYEQYF	TGTGCCAGCAGTTTATCGGGAGGGGGCTACGAGCAGTACTTC